These 11 T cell receptor beta chains share one sample of origin, sequenced in a study of cytomegalovirus exposure and HLA in healthy donors. This PCR relied on a set of 60 Vbeta primers and 13 Jbeta primers. Data came from immunoSEQ multiplex PCR; TCRdb stores just in-frame clones and leaves some out. Altogether fewer than 200,000 clones are present, 80% being singletons, with the ten largest covering approximately 1.3%. Input material: PBMCs. The receptors were sampled from a man aged 30 to 39 in good health and CMV-seronegative.

CDR3 DNA: TGCAGCACCGACATGGGCAACACTGAAGCTTTCTTT. Translated, it gives CSTDMGNTEAFF. V gene TRBV29-1 combines with J gene TRBJ1-1; no clear D gene. Germline assignment: CDR1 SQVTM and CDR2 ANQGSEA. V lost 8 bases and J lost 2, with 12 bases in between. This CDR3 is 12 amino acids long.

This sequence joins TRBV4-3 and TRBJ2-7; D is possibly TRBD2 (5 bases). Per the germline V gene, CDR1 is LGHNA and CDR2 is YSLEER. The CDR3 loop spans 15 amino acids. Trimming took 0 bases from V and 3 from J, leaving 12 bases between them. CDR3 DNA: TGCGCCAGCAGCCAAGAGCTGTGGGGAGACTACGAGCAGTACTTC. It codes for CASSQELWGDYEQYF.

The chain employs TRBV27 and TRBJ2-7; tentatively, D is TRBD2 (5 bases). CDR1 is MNHEY and CDR2 is SMNVEV in the germline V gene (reference sequence). Trimming left V 5 bases short and J 3 bases short, with 17 bases between. This CDR3 is 15 amino acids long. In DNA form, the CDR3 reads TGTGCCAGCAGTCCCGGCCTCAGAGGGAACTACGAGCAGTACTTC. Residues: CASSPGLRGNYEQYF.

CDR3 sequence reads: CSVVLKDTYTDYEQYF. The CDR3 region has the DNA TGCAGCGTCGTACTAAAGGACACATACACCGACTACGAGCAGTACTTC. The chain employs TRBV29-1 and TRBJ2-7; possible D gene TRBD1, 5 bases. This CDR3 has 16 amino acids. The ends were cut back, 6 bases at V and 3 bases at J, with 24 bases in the middle. The V gene's germline CDR1 is SQVTM and CDR2 ANQGSEA.

The V call is TRBV4-1, the J call TRBJ2-4; TRBD1 is a possible D gene (6 bases). The CDR3 loop spans 14 amino acids. The V end lost 3 bases, the J end lost 9 bases, and 15 bases lay between the germline ends. Germline loops: CDR1 MGHRA, CDR2 YSYEKL. Written as DNA, the CDR3 is TGCGCCAGCAGCCATGGACAGCAGGGTCCCATTCAGTACTTC. This encodes CASSHGQQGPIQYF.

This clone occurred once. The chain is built from TRBV7-3 and TRBJ2-1; 10 bases match TRBD2. Germline lookup yields CDR1 SGHTA and CDR2 FQGTGA. The CDR3 spans 18 residues. The junction had 13 bases not matched to a gene; V was cut back by 5 bases and J by 3 bases. In nucleotides, the CDR3 is TGTGCCAGCAGCCAAGCGGGACTAGCGTTTTCTGTCTACAATGAGCAGTTCTTC. Protein product: CASSQAGLAFSVYNEQFF.

J is TRBJ2-5 and V is TRBV19, with 7 positions matching TRBD1. Germline values: CDR1 LNHDA, CDR2 SQIVND (reference sequence). J gave up 0 bases and V 4 bases, and 8 bases lay outside the gene matches. The CDR3 length is 16 residues. CDR3: CASSTRDSPYQETQYF. CDR3 DNA sequence: TGTGCCAGTAGTACCCGGGACAGCCCGTACCAAGAGACCCAGTACTTC.

The rearrangement links TRBV4-1 to TRBJ2-1, with 10 bases that match TRBD1. The CDR3 consists of 15 residues. J was trimmed by 9 bases and V by 1 base; bases with no gene match: 6. Germline V lookup: CDR1 MGHRA, CDR2 YSYEKL. CDR3 in amino acids: CASSQVIGTGVEQFF. The CDR3 nucleotides read TGCGCCAGCAGCCAAGTGATTGGGACAGGGGTTGAGCAGTTCTTC.

The chain recombines TRBV6-5 with TRBJ2-3, with 10 bases lining up with TRBD2. From germline, CDR1 is MNHEY and CDR2 SVGAGI. The CDR3 consists of 14 residues. Trimming removed 3 bases from V and 11 bases from J; junction bases left unmatched: 8. CDR3 protein: CASSYERGGRRQYF. CDR3 sequence (DNA): TGTGCCAGCAGTTATGAGCGGGGGGGCAGGAGGCAGTATTTT.

CDR3 sequence reads: CASSTDRAAGNTIYF. The CDR3 region has the DNA TGTGCCAGCAGCACTGACAGGGCGGCTGGAAACACCATATATTTT. The rearrangement links TRBV5-8 to TRBJ1-3; 7 bases map to TRBD1. The V and J ends lost 4 bases and 2 bases, in that order; junction bases with no gene match: 6. The germline CDR1 and CDR2 sequences are SGHTS and YDEGEE. The CDR3 sequence is 15 residues long.

The V and J genes are TRBV11-1 and TRBJ2-1, with 9 positions matching TRBD2. This CDR3 has 17 residues. Germline V gives CDR1 SGHAT, CDR2 FQDESV (reference sequence). J was trimmed by 5 bases and V by 5 bases; bases with no gene match: 13. CDR3 sequence (DNA): TGTGCCAGCAGCGCGCGGGCTAGCGGGGTGAATAACAATGAGCAGTTCTTC. Protein sequence: CASSARASGVNNNEQFF.